The clone carrying this T cell receptor (beta chain) was detected only a few times. These data come from a study of blood T cell repertoires in COVID-19. This CDR3 is built from 15 residues. Trimming cost V 0 bases and J 7 bases; bases outside gene matches: 3. Germline CDR1 SGHRS, CDR2 YFSETQ. Here immunoSEQ multiplex PCR was the method, and the copy in TCRdb shows in-frame clones only, minus some. The sample carries around 250,000 clones, around 82% recorded once. The receptor was derived from an elderly man with acute or convalescent COVID-19. The gene calls are TRBV5-1 and TRBJ2-1; 11 bases are a match to TRBD2. The sequencing input was peripheral blood. DNA for the CDR3: TGCGCCAGCAGCTTGGGAGGGACTAGCGGAAATGAGCAGTTCTTC. Translating gives CASSLGGTSGNEQFF. Together with reference TRBV5-1 and TRBJ2-1, the CDR3 gives the full variable domain: KAGVTQTPRYLIKTRGQQVTLSCSPISGHRSVSWYQQTPGQGLQFLFEYFSETQRNKGNFPGRFSGRQFSNSRSEMNVSTLELGDSALYLCASSLGGTSGNEQFFGPGTRLTVL.